This T cell receptor beta chain was sequenced in a study of early T cells in non-severe SARS-CoV-2 infection (dated by TCRdb to the early 2020s). At the level of the whole study: Because TCR sequencing relied on bulk RNA taken from unsorted whole blood, pairing of alpha and beta chains was not possible. The investigation overall reported the following: Matching against VDJdb was skewed toward anti-spike CD8 responses, likely underestimated virus-specific expansions, and missed private and CD4 specificities.

About this clonotype itself: Its target antigen remains unknown. The input lacks base qualities; no much larger clone sits a single base away.

The library came from 5' RACE. The run used a NextSeq 500. The TCR library protocol attached unique molecular identifiers to individual cDNA molecules to correct for sequencing error and PCR bias. Both TCR alpha and beta chains were sequenced, and tight co-correlation was observed between alpha and beta sequence abundances in each sample. The original pipeline was this. Decombinator V4 was used to annotate the V gene, J gene and CDR3 of the TCR sequences. TCRs were defined as expanded if a significant change between any two time points was detected under a Poisson model with p below 0.0001. TCR abundances were normalised to the total number of TCRs sequenced per sample and were expressed as counts per million. MAIT TCRs were defined by TRAV1-2 paired with TRAJ12, TRAJ20 or TRAJ33, and iNKT TCRs by TRAV10 paired with TRAJ18. VDJdb, accessed 1 November 2021, was searched for CMV, EBV and SARS-CoV-2 annotated TCRs, with TCRs annotated for multiple antigens excluded. The raw public data were reprocessed by TCRdb itself: fastp quality trimming at Q25, MiXCR clonotype calling, in-frame beta chains only. Rows matching on CDR3 protein sequence are summarized as one entry with the most common DNA and genes. These V and J calls originate from TCRdb's pipeline instead of the authors' own analysis. The sample records about 80,000 distinct CDR3 sequences, 9% to 13% of which are singletons. The ten largest clones take up approximately 2.6% of the sample.

Set within a cohort of healthcare workers in London, UK, this nested case-control study involved weekly PCR testing of nasopharyngeal swabs along with blood sampling. Healthcare workers were recruited during the week of the UK lockdown, between 23 and 31 March 2020, and followed weekly for up to about 15 weeks. The trim is 4 bases for V and 5 bases for J, with a gap of 11 bases between the germline ends. The cysteine opens and the phenylalanine closes a CDR3 of 13 amino acids. The CDR3 DNA has 39 bases and is translated from base 1. For CDR1 and CDR2, the germline V gene (reference sequence) lists LNHDA and SQIVND.

Recombination linked TRBV19 to TRBJ1-2; a weak D assignment points to TRBD1 (5 bases agree). The sequenced sample consisted of whole blood. The receptor comes from an adult who was a healthcare worker with PCR-confirmed SARS-CoV-2 infection or an uninfected control (not recorded which). For the CDR3, the sequence is CASSTLGTYGYTF. The nucleotide sequence is given as TGTGCCAGTAGTACCCTAGGGACGTATGGCTACACCTTC.